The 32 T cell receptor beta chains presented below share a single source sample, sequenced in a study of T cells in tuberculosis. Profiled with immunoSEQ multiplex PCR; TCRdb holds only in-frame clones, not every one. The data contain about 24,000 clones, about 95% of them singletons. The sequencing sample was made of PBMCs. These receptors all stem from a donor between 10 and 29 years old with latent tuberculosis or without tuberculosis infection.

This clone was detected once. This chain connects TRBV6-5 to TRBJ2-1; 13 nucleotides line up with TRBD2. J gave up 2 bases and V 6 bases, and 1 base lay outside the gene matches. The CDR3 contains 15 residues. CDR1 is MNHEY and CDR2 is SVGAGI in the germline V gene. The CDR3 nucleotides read TGTGCCAGCAGCGGGACTAGCGGGACCTACAATGAGCAGTTCTTC. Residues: CASSGTSGTYNEQFF.

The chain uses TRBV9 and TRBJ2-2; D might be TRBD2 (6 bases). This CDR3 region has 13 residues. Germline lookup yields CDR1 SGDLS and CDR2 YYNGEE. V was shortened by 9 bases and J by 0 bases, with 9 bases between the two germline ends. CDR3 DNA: TGTGCCACCGCGGGGTCGAACACCGGGGAGCTGTTTTTT. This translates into CATAGSNTGELFF. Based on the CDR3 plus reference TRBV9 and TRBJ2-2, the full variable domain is DSGVTQTPKHLITATGQRVTLRCSPRSGDLSVYWYQQSLDQGLQFLIQYYNGEERAKGNILERFSAQQFPDLHSELNLSSLELGDSALYFCATAGSNTGELFFGEGSRLTVL.

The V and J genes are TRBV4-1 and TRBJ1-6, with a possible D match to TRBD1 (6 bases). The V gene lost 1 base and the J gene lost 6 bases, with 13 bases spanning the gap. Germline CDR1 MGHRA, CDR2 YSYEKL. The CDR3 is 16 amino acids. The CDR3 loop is CASSQVTGGPNSPLHF. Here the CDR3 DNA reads TGCGCCAGCAGCCAAGTAACGGGGGGCCCTAATTCACCCCTCCACTTT.

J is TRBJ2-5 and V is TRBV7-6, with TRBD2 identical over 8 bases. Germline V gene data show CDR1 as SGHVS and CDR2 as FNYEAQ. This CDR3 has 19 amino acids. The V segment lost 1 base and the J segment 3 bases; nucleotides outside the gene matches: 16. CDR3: CASSLDPRVAGFLKETQYF. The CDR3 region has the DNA TGTGCCAGCAGCTTAGATCCCAGGGTAGCGGGGTTTTTAAAAGAGACCCAGTACTTC.

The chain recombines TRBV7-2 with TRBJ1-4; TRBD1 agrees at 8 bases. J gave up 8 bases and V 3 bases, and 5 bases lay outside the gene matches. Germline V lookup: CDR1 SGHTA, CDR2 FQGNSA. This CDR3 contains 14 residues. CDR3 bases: TGTGCCAGCAGCTTCACAGGGGGAGGCGAAAAACTGTTTTTT. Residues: CASSFTGGGEKLFF.

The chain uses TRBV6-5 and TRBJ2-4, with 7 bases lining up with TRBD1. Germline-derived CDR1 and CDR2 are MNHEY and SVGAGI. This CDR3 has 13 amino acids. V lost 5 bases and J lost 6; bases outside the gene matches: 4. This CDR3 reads CASSPGTVNIQYF. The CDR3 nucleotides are TGTGCCAGCAGTCCCGGGACAGTAAACATTCAGTACTTC.

The CDR3 nucleotides read TGTGCCAGCAGCGTCCCCCGTCGGGGTCAAGGTTCACCCCTCCACTTT. Its protein product is CASSVPRRGQGSPLHF. The V and J genes are TRBV7-8 and TRBJ1-6; unclear D gene. Looked up from germline, CDR1 is SGHVS and CDR2 is FQNEAQ. The CDR3 extends over 16 amino acids. Trimming stripped 5 bases from V and 9 bases from J, with 20 bases between. The full variable domain, with the rest looked up from reference TRBV7-8 and TRBJ1-6, is GAGVSQSPRYKVAKRGQDVALRCDPISGHVSLFWYQQALGQGPEFLTYFQNEAQLDKSGLPSDRFFAERPEGSVSTLKIQRTQQEDSAVYLCASSVPRRGQGSPLHFGNGTRLTVT.

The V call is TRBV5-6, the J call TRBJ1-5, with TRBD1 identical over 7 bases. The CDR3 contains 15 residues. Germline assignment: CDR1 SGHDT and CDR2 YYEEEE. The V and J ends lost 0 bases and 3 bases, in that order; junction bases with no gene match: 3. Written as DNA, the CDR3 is TGTGCCAGCAGCTTGGAGGGACAGATCAATCAGCCCCAGCATTTT. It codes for CASSLEGQINQPQHF.

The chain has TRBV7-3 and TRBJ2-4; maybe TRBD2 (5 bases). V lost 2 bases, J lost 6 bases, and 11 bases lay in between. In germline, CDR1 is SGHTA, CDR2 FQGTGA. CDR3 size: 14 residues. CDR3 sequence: CASSLGPGRNIQYF. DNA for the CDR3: TGTGCCAGCAGCTTAGGCCCGGGGAGAAACATTCAGTACTTC.

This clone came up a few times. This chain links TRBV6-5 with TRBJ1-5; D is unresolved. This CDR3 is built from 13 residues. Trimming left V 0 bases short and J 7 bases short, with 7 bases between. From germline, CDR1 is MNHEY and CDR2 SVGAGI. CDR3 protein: CASSYSVRQPQHF. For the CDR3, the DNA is TGTGCCAGCAGTTACTCGGTCAGACAGCCCCAGCATTTT.

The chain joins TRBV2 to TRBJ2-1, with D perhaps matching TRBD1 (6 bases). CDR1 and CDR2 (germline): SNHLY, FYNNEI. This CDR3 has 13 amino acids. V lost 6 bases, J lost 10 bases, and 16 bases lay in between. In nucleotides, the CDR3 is TGTGCCAGCAGGGCCTCGGCTGGGGGCGAGCAGTTCTTC. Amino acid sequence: CASRASAGGEQFF. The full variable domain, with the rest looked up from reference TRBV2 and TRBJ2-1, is EPEVTQTPSHQVTQMGQEVILRCVPISNHLYFYWYRQILGQKVEFLVSFYNNEISEKSEIFDDQFSVERPDGSNFTLKIRSTKLEDSAMYFCASRASAGGEQFFGPGTRLTVL.

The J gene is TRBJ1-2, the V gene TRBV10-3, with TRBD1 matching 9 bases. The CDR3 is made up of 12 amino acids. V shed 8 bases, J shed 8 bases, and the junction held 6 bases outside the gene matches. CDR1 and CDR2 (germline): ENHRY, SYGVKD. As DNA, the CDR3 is TGTGCCATCGAGGACAGGGGAGGGGGCTACACCTTC. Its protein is CAIEDRGGGYTF.

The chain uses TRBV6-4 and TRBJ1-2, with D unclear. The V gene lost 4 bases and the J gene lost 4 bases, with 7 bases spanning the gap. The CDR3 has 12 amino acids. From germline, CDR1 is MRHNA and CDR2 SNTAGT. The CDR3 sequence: CASSAAGYGYTF. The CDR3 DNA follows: TGTGCCAGCAGTGCCGCAGGCTATGGCTACACCTTC.

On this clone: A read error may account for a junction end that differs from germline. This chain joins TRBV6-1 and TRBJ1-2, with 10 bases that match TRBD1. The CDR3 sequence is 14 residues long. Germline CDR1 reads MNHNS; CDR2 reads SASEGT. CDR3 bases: TGTGCCAGCAGCCGGGACAGGGGTAACCATGGCTACACCTTC. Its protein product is CASSRDRGNHGYTF.

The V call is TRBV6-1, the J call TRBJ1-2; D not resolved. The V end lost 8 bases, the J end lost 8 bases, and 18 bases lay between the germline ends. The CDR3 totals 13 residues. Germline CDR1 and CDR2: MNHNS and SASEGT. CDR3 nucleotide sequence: TGTGCCAGCGGACGGGAGAACTCGGGGGGCTACACCTTC. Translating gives CASGRENSGGYTF.

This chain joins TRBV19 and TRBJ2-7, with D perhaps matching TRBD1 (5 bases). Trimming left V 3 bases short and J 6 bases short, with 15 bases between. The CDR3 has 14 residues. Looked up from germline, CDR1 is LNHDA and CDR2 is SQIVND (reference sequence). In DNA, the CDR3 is TGTGCCAGTAGTATCTCCGCAGGGAATGTCGAGCAGTACGTC. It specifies CASSISAGNVEQYV.

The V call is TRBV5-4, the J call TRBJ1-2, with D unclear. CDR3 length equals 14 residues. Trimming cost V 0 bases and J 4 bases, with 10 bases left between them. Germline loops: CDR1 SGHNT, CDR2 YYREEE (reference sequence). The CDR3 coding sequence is TGTGCCAGCAGCTTGGAGCAGGAAGTCTATGGCTACACCTTC. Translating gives CASSLEQEVYGYTF.

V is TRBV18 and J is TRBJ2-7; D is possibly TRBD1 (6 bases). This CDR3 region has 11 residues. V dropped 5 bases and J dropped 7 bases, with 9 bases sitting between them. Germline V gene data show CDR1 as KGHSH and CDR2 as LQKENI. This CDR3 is CASSVGTEQYV. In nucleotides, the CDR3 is TGTGCCAGCTCAGTGGGGACAGAGCAGTACGTC.

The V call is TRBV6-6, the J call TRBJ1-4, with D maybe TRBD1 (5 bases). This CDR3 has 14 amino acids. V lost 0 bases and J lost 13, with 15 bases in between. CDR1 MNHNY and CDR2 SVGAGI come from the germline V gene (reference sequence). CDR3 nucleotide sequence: TGTGCCAGCAGTTACTCGCGGACACCGCCAACACTGTTTTTT. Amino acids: CASSYSRTPPTLFF.

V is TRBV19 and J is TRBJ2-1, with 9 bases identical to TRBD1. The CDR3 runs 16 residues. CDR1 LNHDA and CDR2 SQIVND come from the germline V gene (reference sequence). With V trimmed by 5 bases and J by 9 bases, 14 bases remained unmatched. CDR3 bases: TGTGCCAGTAGTGACTTTACCGGGACAGGGTTTTCTGAGCAGTTCTTC. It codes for CASSDFTGTGFSEQFF.

This chain's CDR3 is CASSQTAANEKLFF. CDR3 nucleotide sequence: TGCGCCAGCAGCCAAACCGCAGCTAATGAAAAACTGTTTTTT. The chain carries TRBV5-1 and TRBJ1-4; D gene unclear. V lost 4 bases and J lost 3, with 10 bases in between. This CDR3 contains 14 residues. Per the germline V gene, CDR1 is SGHRS and CDR2 is YFSETQ.

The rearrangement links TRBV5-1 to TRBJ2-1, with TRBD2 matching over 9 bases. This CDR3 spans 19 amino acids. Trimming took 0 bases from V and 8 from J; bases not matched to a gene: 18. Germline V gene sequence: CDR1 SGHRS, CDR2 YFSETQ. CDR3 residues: CASSLAGRVAGAPHDEQFF. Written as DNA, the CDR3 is TGCGCCAGCAGCTTGGCGGGTCGTGTAGCGGGGGCTCCTCACGATGAGCAGTTCTTC. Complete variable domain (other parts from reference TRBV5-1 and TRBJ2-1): KAGVTQTPRYLIKTRGQQVTLSCSPISGHRSVSWYQQTPGQGLQFLFEYFSETQRNKGNFPGRFSGRQFSNSRSEMNVSTLELGDSALYLCASSLAGRVAGAPHDEQFFGPGTRLTVL.

For the CDR3, the DNA is TGTGCCAGCAGCTTAGATTTCCACGGGGAGCAGTTCTTC. It translates to CASSLDFHGEQFF. The chain couples TRBV5-5 to TRBJ2-1; D is ambiguous. Trimming left V 2 bases short and J 10 bases short, with 13 bases between. Germline values: CDR1 SGHKS, CDR2 YYEKEE (reference sequence). This CDR3 comprises 13 residues.

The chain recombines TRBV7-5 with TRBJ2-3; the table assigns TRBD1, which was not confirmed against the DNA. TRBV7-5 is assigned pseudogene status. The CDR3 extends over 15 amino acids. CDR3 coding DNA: TGTGCCAGAAGCCTCCGGACAGGGGGTAGGTATACGCAGTATTTT. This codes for CARSLRTGGRYTQYF.

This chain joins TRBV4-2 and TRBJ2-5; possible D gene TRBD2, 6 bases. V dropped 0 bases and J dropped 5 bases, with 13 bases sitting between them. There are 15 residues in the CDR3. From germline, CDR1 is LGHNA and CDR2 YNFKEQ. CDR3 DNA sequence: TGTGCCAGCAGCCAAGATTTGTGGGGAGGCGAGACCCAGTACTTC. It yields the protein CASSQDLWGGETQYF.

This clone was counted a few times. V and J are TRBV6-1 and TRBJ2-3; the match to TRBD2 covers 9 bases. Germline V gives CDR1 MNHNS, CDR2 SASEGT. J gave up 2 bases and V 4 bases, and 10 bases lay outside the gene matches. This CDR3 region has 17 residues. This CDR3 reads CASSGAAGGRLTDTQYF. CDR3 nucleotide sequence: TGTGCCAGCAGTGGAGCAGCGGGGGGCCGTCTCACAGATACGCAGTATTTT.

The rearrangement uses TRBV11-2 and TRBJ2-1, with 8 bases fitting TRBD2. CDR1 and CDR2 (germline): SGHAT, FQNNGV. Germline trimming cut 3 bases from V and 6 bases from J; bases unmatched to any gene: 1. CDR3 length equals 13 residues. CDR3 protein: CASSLGTSNEQFF. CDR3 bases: TGTGCCAGCAGCTTGGGGACTAGCAATGAGCAGTTCTTC.

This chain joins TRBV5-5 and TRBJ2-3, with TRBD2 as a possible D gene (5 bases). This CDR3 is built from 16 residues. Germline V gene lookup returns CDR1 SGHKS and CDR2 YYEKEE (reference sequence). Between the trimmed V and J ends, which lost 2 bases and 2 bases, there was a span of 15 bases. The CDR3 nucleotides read TGTGCCAGCAGCTTAAGGGTATCCGACTACACAGATACGCAGTATTTT. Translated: CASSLRVSDYTDTQYF.

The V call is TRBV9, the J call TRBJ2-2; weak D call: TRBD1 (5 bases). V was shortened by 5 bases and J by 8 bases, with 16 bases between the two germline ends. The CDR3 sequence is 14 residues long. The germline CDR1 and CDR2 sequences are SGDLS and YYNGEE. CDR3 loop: CASSGALRTGELFF. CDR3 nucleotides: TGTGCCAGCAGTGGGGCGTTGAGGACGGGGGAGCTGTTTTTT.

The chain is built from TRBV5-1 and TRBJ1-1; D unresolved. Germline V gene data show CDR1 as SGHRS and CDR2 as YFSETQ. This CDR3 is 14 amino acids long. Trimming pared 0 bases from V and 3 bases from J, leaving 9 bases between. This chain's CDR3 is CASSLGFADTEAFF. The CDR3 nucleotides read TGCGCCAGCAGCTTGGGTTTCGCGGACACTGAAGCTTTCTTT.

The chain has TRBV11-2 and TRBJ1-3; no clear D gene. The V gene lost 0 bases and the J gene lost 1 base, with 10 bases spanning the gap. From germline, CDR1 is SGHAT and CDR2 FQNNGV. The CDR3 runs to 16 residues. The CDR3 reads CASSLDILTSGNTIYF. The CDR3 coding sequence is TGTGCCAGCAGCTTAGACATACTCACTTCTGGAAACACCATATATTTT.

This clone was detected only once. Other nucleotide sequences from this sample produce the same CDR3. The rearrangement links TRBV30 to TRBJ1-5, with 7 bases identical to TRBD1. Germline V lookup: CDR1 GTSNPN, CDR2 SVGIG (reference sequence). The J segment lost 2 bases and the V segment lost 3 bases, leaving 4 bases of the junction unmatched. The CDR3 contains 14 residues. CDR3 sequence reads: CAWSAGQGNQPQHF. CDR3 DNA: TGTGCCTGGAGCGCCGGACAGGGCAATCAGCCCCAGCATTTT.